The present T cell receptor (beta chain) was sequenced within a study of a mutant IDH1 vaccine in newly diagnosed glioma (dated by TCRdb to the early 2020s). As for the study more broadly: Of the approximately 34 treated patients, around 62% were male and around 38% were female, and a mean age of approximately 40 years was recorded. Prior to enrollment, patients had been given standard therapy consisting of radiotherapy alone, temozolomide alone, or radiochemotherapy with temozolomide, with the combination given to most patients. For exploratory analyses, longitudinal TCRB deep sequencing was carried out in roughly 25 treated patients wherever samples were available. Peripheral blood was collected at six visits: V03 (baseline), V05, V07, V10, V12 and V13.

In the case of this clone: This clone's antigen is unknown. Qualities for individual bases were not recorded, and no much larger clone is one base off.

From cysteine to phenylalanine, the CDR3 is 15 amino acids long. Kept here is only the CDR3 DNA, which spans 45 bases and is read in frame from base 1. The germline V gene yields SGHTA for CDR1 and FQGTGA for CDR2. V loses 5 bases of germline sequence and J loses 0 bases, and the interval between the two ends is 13 bases. The time point tag for this specimen amounts to: baseline, week 1 (first vaccination visit). Reading the label with the study, this specimen's treatment or condition is: pre-vaccination baseline after standard-of-care therapy. Newly diagnosed WHO grade 3 or 4 IDH1-mutant astrocytomas showing loss of nuclear ATRX were present in the donors. The samples were drawn from NOA16, a multicentre, single-arm, open-label phase I trial in Germany that tested a mutant IDH1 peptide vaccine in humans for the first time. Visit V03 blood draws served as the baseline sample for immunogenicity testing. Genomic DNA for TCRB sequencing was extracted from EDTA blood using the DNeasy Blood and Tissue Kit.

The full study reports these points: PBMC samples for TCRB deep sequencing were selected based on availability. It was noted by the authors that analyses of patient blood samples could not be reproduced owing to sample limitations. Pseudoprogression appeared unrelated to alterations in the top peripheral T cell clonotypes detected by TCRB sequencing. Vaccine-induced immune responses across multiple MHC alleles were detected in approximately 94% of patients.

Libraries were constructed by the immunoSEQ multiplex PCR assay. The hsTCRB Kit was used according to the manufacturer's protocol to amplify rearranged TCR beta chain sequences. Sequencing of TCRB libraries was carried out on an Illumina MiSeq. Under the source paper's analysis protocol: Demultiplexing, trimming and gene mapping were performed with the kit vendor's proprietary platform. TCRdb stores this immuneACCESS table with in-frame sequences only. Part of the clones is absent; in the studies checked, under half of the shortfall reflects unresolved V genes, and no reason is known for the rest. V and J calls and clone size are as listed in that table; D and trimming were resolved from the DNA. The sample includes tens of thousands of clones, with approximately 83% observed a single time. The ten largest clonotypes hold under 8% of the sample.

The sequenced sample was PBMCs, obtained from a glioma patient treated with radiotherapy, temozolomide or both. The source of this sequence is a woman between 50 and 59 years old with glioma. Recombination connected TRBV7-3 to TRBJ1-2; the D segment cannot be called with confidence. The CDR3 amino acid sequence is: CASSPAAAANYGYTF. The DNA sequence reads TGTGCCAGCAGCCCGGCGGCAGCAGCTAACTATGGCTACACCTTC.